This TCR beta chain was recorded in a study of sequential checkpoint blockade in melanoma. The data were produced by immunoSEQ multiplex PCR, yet TCRdb's version contains in-frame clones alone and is incomplete. The repertoire holds roughly 12,000 clones, with less than 75% as singletons. Treatment specified: randomized to nivolumab then ipilimumab (arm A) or the reverse (arm B). Sequencing was performed on CD8+ T cells sorted from blood (inferred from file names), taken from a patient given nivolumab and ipilimumab in sequence. The sequence was collected from a human donor with melanoma.

CDR3 DNA sequence: TGTGCCAGCAGCAAGGGCGGGGGTTCACCCCTCCACTTT. It specifies CASSKGGGSPLHF. V gene TRBV7-9 combines with J gene TRBJ1-6; D is perhaps TRBD1 (5 bases). The V gene's germline CDR1 is SEHNR and CDR2 FQNEAQ (reference sequence). Between the trimmed V and J ends, which lost 5 bases and 9 bases, there was a span of 11 bases. The CDR3 is 13 amino acids.